The source of this T cell receptor (beta chain) is a study of T cell repertoires in cytomegalovirus infection. TCRdb processed the reads anew with MiXCR; each CDR3 protein has one entry. The data show approximately 200,000 distinct CDR3 sequences, approximately 24% seen once. There are a few counts of this clonotype. Its target is unknown. Study-level findings and limits: Based on cumulative public TCR beta family frequency, carriers of CMV plus the relevant HLA were identified. Ex vivo, HLA-C-restricted CMV-specific TCR beta clonotypes prevailed over the rest of the response.

The ends were cut back, 3 bases at V and 3 bases at J, with 8 bases in the middle. Germline V lookup: CDR1 LNHDA, CDR2 SQIVND (reference sequence). CDR3 size: 13 residues. The V call is TRBV19, the J call TRBJ1-2; maybe TRBD1 (5 bases). The sequencing sample was made of CD8+ T cells from PBMCs. The sequence was obtained from a human donor in good health (CMV status not recorded). Some clones in this sample may be carry-over from other donors' samples. CDR3 loop: CASSIQGDYGYTF. DNA of the CDR3: TGTGCCAGTAGTATTCAGGGTGACTATGGCTACACCTTC.